These 13 T cell receptor beta chains originate from one sample sequenced in a study of blood T cells in healthy people across ages. Then a second PCR, running about 7 to 11 cycles, was carried out with a sample-barcoded 5' primer and a J-beta primer mix. TCRdb recomputed calls from the 5' RACE reads with MiXCR, one row per CDR3 protein. This table holds about 1,500,000 distinct CDR3 sequences, about 40% found once. The sample consisted of blood. All receptors derive from a woman under 30 in good health.

The sample holds a few counts of this clonotype. Possible read error: a much larger clone is one base away. The chain joins TRBV7-3 to TRBJ2-1; D remains ambiguous. The CDR3 consists of 13 residues. Germline V CDR1 and CDR2: SGHTA, FQGTGA. V lost 5 bases and J 2 bases, leaving 7 bases between the germline ends. DNA for the CDR3: TGTGCCAGCAGCGTAAACACCTACAATGAGCAGTTCTTC. Residues: CASSVNTYNEQFF.

The rearrangement links TRBV20-1 to TRBJ1-2; 11 bases match TRBD1. Per the germline V gene, CDR1 is DFQATT and CDR2 is SNEGSKA (reference sequence). V was pared by 5 bases and J by 8 bases, with 4 bases of the junction left unmatched. CDR3 size: 12 residues. The CDR3 region has the DNA TGCAGTGCTTCCCGGGACAGGGGGGGCTACACCTTC. Protein sequence: CSASRDRGGYTF.

A remark on this clonotype: One junction end disagrees with the germline gene, perhaps due to a read error. V and J are TRBV4-3 and TRBJ2-7; TRBD1 agrees at 10 bases. Germline-derived CDR1 and CDR2 are LGHNA and YSLEER. CDR3 length: 17 amino acids. CDR3 in DNA: TGCGCCAGCACCCAAGATATAGGGACAGGGGTAACCTACGAGCAGTACTTC. It specifies CASTQDIGTGVTYEQYF.

This clonotype was seen repeatedly, ten times or more. The rearrangement links TRBV5-6 to TRBJ2-2, with 7 bases fitting TRBD1. The CDR3 covers 14 residues. From germline, CDR1 is SGHDT and CDR2 YYEEEE. Trimming cost V 4 bases and J 5 bases; bases outside gene matches: 5. The DNA of the CDR3 is TGTGCCAGCAGCCGTGGGACAGAAACCGGGGAGCTGTTTTTT. This sequence encodes CASSRGTETGELFF.

This clonotype has a handful of counts. The genes are TRBV12-3 or TRBV12-4 and TRBJ2-7, with D possibly matching TRBD2 (6 bases). The CDR3 has 13 amino acids. Trimming removed 5 bases from V and 12 bases from J, with 20 bases in between. The CDR3 DNA is TGTGCCAGCAGTCTAACCGGACTAAATGTACCGTACTTC. Translated, it gives CASSLTGLNVPYF.

The chain combines TRBV10-3 with TRBJ2-7; D is perhaps TRBD2 (8 bases). This CDR3 contains 15 residues. CDR1 is ENHRY, CDR2 SYGVKD, per germline. Deletions cut 6 bases from V and 4 bases from J, with 19 bases between. CDR3: CAISRTTGTSYEQYF. For the CDR3, the DNA is TGTGCCATCAGCCGAACGACAGGGACTAGTTACGAGCAGTACTTC.

The genes are TRBV20-1 and TRBJ2-4; no clear D gene. The closer fit of TRBJ2-7 to the DNA end suggests the J call may be wrong. This CDR3 has 14 amino acids. The V gene's germline CDR1 is DFQATT and CDR2 SNEGSKA (reference sequence). The CDR3 sequence: CSAADDSFAYEQYF. The CDR3 bases are TGCAGTGCTGCGGACGACTCCTTCGCCTACGAGCAGTACTTC.

This clonotype appeared a few times. The chain has TRBV27 and TRBJ2-4, with TRBD1 matching over 10 bases. Germline CDR1 and CDR2: MNHEY and SMNVEV (reference sequence). The CDR3 covers 16 residues. The V gene end was trimmed by 5 bases and the J gene end by 1 base; junction bases not matched to a gene: 5. The CDR3 sequence is CASSEDRGAAKNIQYF. In DNA, the CDR3 is TGTGCCAGCAGTGAGGACAGGGGGGCGGCCAAAAACATTCAGTACTTC.

The chain employs TRBV11-2 and TRBJ2-7; TRBD2 agrees at 8 bases. V was clipped by 8 bases and J by 1 base; unmatched bases: 10. Germline CDR1 SGHAT, CDR2 FQNNGV. This CDR3 has 15 residues. Written as DNA, the CDR3 is TGTGCCAGCCCTTTTGGCGGGAGGTTTTCCTACGAGCAGTACTTC. Residues: CASPFGGRFSYEQYF.

The CDR3 loop reads CASLYPGSINEQFF. Written as DNA, the CDR3 is TGTGCCAGCCTATATCCAGGTAGCATCAATGAGCAGTTCTTC. This chain connects TRBV28 to TRBJ2-1; no definite D call. CDR1 MDHEN and CDR2 SYDVKM come from the germline V gene. V lost 8 bases, J lost 6 bases, and 17 bases lay in between. The CDR3 runs to 14 residues.

V usage is TRBV4-1 and J usage is TRBJ2-5, with 10 bases identical to TRBD2. The J call is doubtful: the DNA matches TRBJ2-7 better. The CDR3 consists of 18 residues. The germline V gene encodes CDR1 MGHRA and CDR2 YSYEKL. Here the CDR3 DNA reads TGCGCCAGCAGCCAATCAATGGCTGGGCTAGCGGGGGATCCCGAGCAGTACTTC. Residues: CASSQSMAGLAGDPEQYF.

This sequence joins TRBV20-1 and TRBJ2-6; unclear D gene. The CDR3 contains 13 residues. V lost 7 bases, J lost 2 bases, and 9 bases lay in between. CDR1 and CDR2 (germline): DFQATT, SNEGSKA (reference sequence). The DNA of the CDR3 is TGCAGTGGGCCCCCCCCTGGGGCCAACGTCCTGACTTTC. Encoded protein: CSGPPPGANVLTF.

The chain has TRBV4-1 and TRBJ1-1, with TRBD1 identical over 7 bases. This CDR3 has 15 amino acids. V was clipped by 4 bases and J by 0 bases; unmatched bases: 5. CDR1 is MGHRA and CDR2 is YSYEKL in the germline V gene. Written as DNA, the CDR3 is TGCGCCAGCAGCCCGCCGGACAGGATGAACACTGAAGCTTTCTTT. This sequence encodes CASSPPDRMNTEAFF.